The present T cell receptor beta chain was sequenced within a study of early T cells in non-severe SARS-CoV-2 infection. Turning to the study itself: Chains from this unsorted whole-blood bulk RNA could not be paired.

This clonotype has just a few counts. Attachment of unique molecular identifiers to individual cDNA molecules was performed. TCRdb reanalysed the 5' RACE reads using MiXCR and keeps one entry per CDR3 protein. The sample consists of approximately 39,000 distinct CDR3 sequences, 4.5% to 5.5% of them appearing once. The V and J ends lost 4 bases and 4 bases respectively, with 12 bases between them. The CDR3 totals 14 residues. Looked up from germline, CDR1 is SGHAT and CDR2 is FQNNGV. Specimen: whole blood. The TCR sequence derives from an adult who was a healthcare worker with PCR-confirmed SARS-CoV-2 infection or an uninfected control (not recorded which). This chain uses TRBV11-2 with TRBJ2-3; the D is unclear. The CDR3 coding sequence is TGTGCCAGCAGCTCCCCTCTTAAGCCAGATACGCAGTATTTT. Translating gives CASSSPLKPDTQYF.